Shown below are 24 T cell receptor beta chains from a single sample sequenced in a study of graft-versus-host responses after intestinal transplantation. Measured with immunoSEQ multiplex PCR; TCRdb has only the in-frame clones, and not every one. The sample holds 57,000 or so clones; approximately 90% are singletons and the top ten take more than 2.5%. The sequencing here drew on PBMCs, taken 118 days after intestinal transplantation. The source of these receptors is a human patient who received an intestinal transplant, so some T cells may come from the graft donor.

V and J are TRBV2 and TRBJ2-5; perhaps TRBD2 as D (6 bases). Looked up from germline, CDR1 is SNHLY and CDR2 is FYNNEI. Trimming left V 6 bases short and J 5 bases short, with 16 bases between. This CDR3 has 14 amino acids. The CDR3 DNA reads TGTGCCAGCAGCCCGAAACTAGGAGGGGAGACCCAGTACTTC. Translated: CASSPKLGGETQYF.

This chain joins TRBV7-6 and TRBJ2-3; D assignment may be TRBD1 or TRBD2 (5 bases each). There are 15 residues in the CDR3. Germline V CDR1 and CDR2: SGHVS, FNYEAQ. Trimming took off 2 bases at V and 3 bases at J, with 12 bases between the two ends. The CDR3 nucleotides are TGTGCCAGCAGCTTACTTGAGAGGGGAACAGATACGCAGTATTTT. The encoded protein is CASSLLERGTDTQYF.

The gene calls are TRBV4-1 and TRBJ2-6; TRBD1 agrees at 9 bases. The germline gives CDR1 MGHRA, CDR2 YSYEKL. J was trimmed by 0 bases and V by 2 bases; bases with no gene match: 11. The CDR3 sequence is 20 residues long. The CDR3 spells CASSQKVDTGGSSGANVLTF. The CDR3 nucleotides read TGCGCCAGCAGCCAAAAGGTGGACACAGGGGGCAGCTCTGGGGCCAACGTCCTGACTTTC.

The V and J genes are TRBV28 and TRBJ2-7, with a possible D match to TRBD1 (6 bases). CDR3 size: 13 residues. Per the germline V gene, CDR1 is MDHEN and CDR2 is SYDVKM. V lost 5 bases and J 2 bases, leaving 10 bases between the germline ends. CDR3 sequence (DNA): TGTGCCAGCAGTCCCAGGGGAGCCTACGAGCAGTACTTC. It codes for CASSPRGAYEQYF.

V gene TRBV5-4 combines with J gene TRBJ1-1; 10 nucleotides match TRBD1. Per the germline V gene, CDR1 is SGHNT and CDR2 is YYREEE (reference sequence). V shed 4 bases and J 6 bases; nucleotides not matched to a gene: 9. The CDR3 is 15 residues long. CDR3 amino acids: CASSIAGTGAAEAFF. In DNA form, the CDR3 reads TGTGCCAGCAGCATAGCCGGGACAGGGGCAGCTGAAGCTTTCTTT. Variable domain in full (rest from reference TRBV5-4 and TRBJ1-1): ETGVTQSPTHLIKTRGQQVTLRCSSQSGHNTVSWYQQALGQGPQFIFQYYREEENGRGNFPPRFSGLQFPNYSSELNVNALELDDSALYLCASSIAGTGAAEAFFGQGTRLTVV.

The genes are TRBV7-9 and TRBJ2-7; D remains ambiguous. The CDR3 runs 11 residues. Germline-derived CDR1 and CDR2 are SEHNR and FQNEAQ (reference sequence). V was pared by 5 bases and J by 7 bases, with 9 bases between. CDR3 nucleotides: TGTGCCAGCAGCGTCTCCAGGGAGCAGTACTTC. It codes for CASSVSREQYF.

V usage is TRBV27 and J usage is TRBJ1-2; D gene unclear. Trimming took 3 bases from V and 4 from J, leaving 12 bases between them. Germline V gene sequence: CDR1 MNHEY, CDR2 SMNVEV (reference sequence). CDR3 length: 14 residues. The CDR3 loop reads CASSFARSPYGYTF. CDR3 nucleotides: TGTGCCAGCAGTTTCGCCAGGAGCCCCTATGGCTACACCTTC.

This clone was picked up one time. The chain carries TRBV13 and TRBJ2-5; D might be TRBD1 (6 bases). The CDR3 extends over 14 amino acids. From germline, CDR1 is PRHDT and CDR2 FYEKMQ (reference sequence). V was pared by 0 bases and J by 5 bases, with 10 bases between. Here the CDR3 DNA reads TGTGCCAGCAGCTTAGGGGGGGCGGCGGAGACCCAGTACTTC. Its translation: CASSLGGAAETQYF.

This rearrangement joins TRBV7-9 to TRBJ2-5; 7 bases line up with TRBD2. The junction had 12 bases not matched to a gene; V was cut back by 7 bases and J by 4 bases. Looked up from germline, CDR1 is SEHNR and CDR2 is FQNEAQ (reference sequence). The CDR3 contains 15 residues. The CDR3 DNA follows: TGTGCCAGCACCCCGGGGGGTCAGACACTAGAGACCCAGTACTTC. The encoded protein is CASTPGGQTLETQYF.

The DNA for the CDR3 is TGTGCCAGCAGCTTCTCGGGGGGCCTATACATTCAGTACTTC. Its protein is CASSFSGGLYIQYF. The V gene is TRBV7-2, the J gene TRBJ2-4; D might be TRBD2 (7 bases). The CDR3 spans 14 residues. The germline gives CDR1 SGHTA, CDR2 FQGNSA. Between the trimmed V and J ends, which lost 3 bases and 8 bases, there was a span of 14 bases.

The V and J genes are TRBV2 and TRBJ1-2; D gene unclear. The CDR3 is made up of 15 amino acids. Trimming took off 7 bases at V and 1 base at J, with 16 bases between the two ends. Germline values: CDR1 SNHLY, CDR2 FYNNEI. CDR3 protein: CASTEGRVDNYGYTF. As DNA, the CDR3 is TGTGCCAGCACCGAAGGTAGAGTTGATAACTATGGCTACACCTTC.

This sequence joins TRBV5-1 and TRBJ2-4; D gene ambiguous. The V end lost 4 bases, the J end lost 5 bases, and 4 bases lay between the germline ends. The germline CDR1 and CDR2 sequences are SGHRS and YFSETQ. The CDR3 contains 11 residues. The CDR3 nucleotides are TGCGCCAGCAGCACAGAAAACATTCAGTACTTC. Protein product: CASSTENIQYF.

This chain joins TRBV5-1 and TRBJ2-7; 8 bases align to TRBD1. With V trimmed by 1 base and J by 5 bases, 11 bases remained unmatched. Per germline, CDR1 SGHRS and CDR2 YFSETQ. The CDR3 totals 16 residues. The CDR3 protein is CASSLRVQDRENEQYF. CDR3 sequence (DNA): TGCGCCAGCAGCTTGAGGGTTCAGGACAGGGAAAACGAGCAGTACTTC.

CDR3 in amino acids: CASSLERGGRTEAFF. The CDR3 DNA reads as TGTGCCAGCAGCTTGGAGCGTGGGGGGCGCACTGAAGCTTTCTTT. The chain employs TRBV5-4 and TRBJ1-1; D is perhaps TRBD1 (6 bases). CDR3 size: 15 residues. Germline CDR1 SGHNT, CDR2 YYREEE (reference sequence). V was clipped by 0 bases and J by 4 bases, with 13 bases between them. Based on the CDR3 plus reference TRBV5-4 and TRBJ1-1, the full variable domain is ETGVTQSPTHLIKTRGQQVTLRCSSQSGHNTVSWYQQALGQGPQFIFQYYREEENGRGNFPPRFSGLQFPNYSSELNVNALELDDSALYLCASSLERGGRTEAFFGQGTRLTVV.

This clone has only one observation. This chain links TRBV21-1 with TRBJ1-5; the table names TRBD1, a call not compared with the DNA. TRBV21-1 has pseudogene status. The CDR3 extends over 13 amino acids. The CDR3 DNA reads TGTGCCAGCAGCAAAGACAACAATCAGCCCCAGCATTTT. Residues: CASSKDNNQPQHF.

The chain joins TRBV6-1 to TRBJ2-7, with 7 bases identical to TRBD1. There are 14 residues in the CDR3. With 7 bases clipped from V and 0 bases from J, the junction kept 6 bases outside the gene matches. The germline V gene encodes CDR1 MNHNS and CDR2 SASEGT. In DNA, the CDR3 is TGTGCCAGCAACCAGGACAGGAACTCCTACGAGCAGTACTTC. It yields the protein CASNQDRNSYEQYF.

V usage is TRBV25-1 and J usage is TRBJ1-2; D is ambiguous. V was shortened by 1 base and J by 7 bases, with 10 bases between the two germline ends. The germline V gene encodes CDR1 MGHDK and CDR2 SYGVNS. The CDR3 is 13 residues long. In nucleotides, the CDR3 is TGTGCCAGCAGTGAATCCCATCTCGGTGGCTACACCTTC. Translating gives CASSESHLGGYTF.

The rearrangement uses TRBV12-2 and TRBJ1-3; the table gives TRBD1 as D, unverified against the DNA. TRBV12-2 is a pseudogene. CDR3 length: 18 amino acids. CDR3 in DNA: TGTGCAAGTCGCTTAGCCGGTGGGCGCCAGGGCTCTGGAAACACCATATATTTT. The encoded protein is CASRLAGGRQGSGNTIYF.

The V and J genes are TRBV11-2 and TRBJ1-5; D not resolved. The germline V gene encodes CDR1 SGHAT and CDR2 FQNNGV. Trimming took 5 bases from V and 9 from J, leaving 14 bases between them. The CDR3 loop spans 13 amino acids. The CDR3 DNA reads TGTGCCAGCAGCCCATATCTCCTTGGGCCCCAGCATTTT. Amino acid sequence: CASSPYLLGPQHF.

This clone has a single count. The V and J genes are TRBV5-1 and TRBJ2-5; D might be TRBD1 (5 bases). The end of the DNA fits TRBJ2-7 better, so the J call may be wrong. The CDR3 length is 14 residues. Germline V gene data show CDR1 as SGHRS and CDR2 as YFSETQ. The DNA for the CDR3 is TGCGCCAGCAGCTTGTTTCCTGGGGCCCACGAGCAGTACTTC. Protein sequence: CASSLFPGAHEQYF.

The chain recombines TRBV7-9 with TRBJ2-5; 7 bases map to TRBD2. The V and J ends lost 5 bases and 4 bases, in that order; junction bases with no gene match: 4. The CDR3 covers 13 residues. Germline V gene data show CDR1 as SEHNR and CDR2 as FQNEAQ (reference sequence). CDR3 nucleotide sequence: TGTGCCAGCAGCCCAGCGGGAACAGAGACCCAGTACTTC. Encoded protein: CASSPAGTETQYF.

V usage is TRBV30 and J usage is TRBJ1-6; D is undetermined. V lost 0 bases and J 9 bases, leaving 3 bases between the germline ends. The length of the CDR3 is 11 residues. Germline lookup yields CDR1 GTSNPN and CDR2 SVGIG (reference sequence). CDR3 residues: CAWSVSSPLHF. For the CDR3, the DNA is TGTGCCTGGAGTGTGAGTTCACCCCTCCACTTT.

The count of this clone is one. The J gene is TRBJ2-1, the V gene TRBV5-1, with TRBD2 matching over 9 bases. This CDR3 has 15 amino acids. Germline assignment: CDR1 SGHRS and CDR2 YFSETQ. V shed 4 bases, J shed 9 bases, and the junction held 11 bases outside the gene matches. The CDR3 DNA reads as TGCGCCAGCAGCCTCGTAGCGGGAGCGAGCGGTGAGCAGTTCTTC. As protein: CASSLVAGASGEQFF.

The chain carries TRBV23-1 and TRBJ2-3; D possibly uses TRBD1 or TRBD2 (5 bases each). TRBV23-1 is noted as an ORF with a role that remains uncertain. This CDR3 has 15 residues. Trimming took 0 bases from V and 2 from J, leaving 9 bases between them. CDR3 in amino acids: CASSQSGPNTDTQYF. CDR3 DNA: TGCGCCAGCAGTCAATCGGGACCGAACACAGATACGCAGTATTTT.